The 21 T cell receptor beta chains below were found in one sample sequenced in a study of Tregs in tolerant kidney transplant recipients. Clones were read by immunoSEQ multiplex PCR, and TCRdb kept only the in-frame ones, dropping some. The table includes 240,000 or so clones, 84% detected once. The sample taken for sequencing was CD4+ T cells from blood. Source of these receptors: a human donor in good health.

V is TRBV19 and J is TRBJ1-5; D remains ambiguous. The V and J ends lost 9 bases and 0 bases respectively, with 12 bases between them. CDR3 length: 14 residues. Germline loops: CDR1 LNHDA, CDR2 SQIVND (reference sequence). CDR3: CASRMRNSNQPQHF. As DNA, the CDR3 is TGTGCCAGCCGGATGAGAAATAGCAATCAGCCCCAGCATTTT.

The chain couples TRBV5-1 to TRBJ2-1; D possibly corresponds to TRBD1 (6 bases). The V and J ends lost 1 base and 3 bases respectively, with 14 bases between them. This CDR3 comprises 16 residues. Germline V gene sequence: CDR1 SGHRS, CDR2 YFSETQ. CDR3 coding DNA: TGCGCCAGCAGCTTGACCTCCGGGACAATCTACAATGAGCAGTTCTTC. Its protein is CASSLTSGTIYNEQFF.

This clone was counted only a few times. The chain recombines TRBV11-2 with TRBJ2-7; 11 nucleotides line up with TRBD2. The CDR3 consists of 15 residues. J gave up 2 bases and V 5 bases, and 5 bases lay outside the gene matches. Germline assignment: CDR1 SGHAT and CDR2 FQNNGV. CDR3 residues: CASSTTSGATYEQYF. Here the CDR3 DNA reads TGTGCCAGCAGCACGACTAGCGGGGCAACCTACGAGCAGTACTTC.

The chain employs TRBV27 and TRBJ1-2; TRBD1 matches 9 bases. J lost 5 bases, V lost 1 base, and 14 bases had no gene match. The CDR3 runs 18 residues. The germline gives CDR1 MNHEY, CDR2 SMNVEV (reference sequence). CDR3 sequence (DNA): TGTGCCAGCAGTTTATTTGGTCTAGCGGGACAGGGCCTTTATGGCTACACCTTC. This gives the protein CASSLFGLAGQGLYGYTF.

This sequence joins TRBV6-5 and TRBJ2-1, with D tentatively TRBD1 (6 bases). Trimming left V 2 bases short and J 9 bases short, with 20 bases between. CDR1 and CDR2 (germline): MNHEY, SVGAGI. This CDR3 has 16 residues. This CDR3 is CASSYIGGRAASEQFF. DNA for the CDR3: TGTGCCAGCAGTTACATAGGGGGACGCGCGGCGAGTGAGCAGTTCTTC.

The CDR3 reads CAGGQLDREPLHEQYF. CDR3 nucleotide sequence: TGCGCCGGAGGGCAGCTCGACAGGGAACCCCTCCACGAGCAGTACTTC. The genes are TRBV10-1 and TRBJ2-7, with a possible D match to TRBD1 (7 bases). The CDR3 consists of 16 residues. Per germline, CDR1 WNHNN and CDR2 SYGVQD (reference sequence). Deletions cut 11 bases from V and 5 bases from J, with 28 bases between.

CDR3 in amino acids: CSVGKGSPPYGYTF. In nucleotides, the CDR3 is TGCAGCGTTGGGAAGGGGAGCCCTCCTTATGGCTACACCTTC. The chain links TRBV29-1 to TRBJ1-2, with TRBD1 as a possible D gene (5 bases). Germline loops: CDR1 SQVTM, CDR2 ANQGSEA. Between the trimmed V and J ends, which lost 4 bases and 5 bases, there was a span of 17 bases. CDR3 size: 14 residues. Full variable domain (remainder filled in from reference TRBV29-1 and TRBJ1-2): SAVISQKPSRDICQRGTSLTIQCQVDSQVTMMFWYRQQPGQSLTLIATANQGSEATYESGFVIDKFPISRPNLTFSTLTVSNMSPEDSSIYLCSVGKGSPPYGYTFGSGTRLTVV.

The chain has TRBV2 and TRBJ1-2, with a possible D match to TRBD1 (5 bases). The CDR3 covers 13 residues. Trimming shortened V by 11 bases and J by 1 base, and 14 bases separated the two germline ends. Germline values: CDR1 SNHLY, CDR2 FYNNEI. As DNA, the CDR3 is TGTGCCCCCACCCGGGGGATTAACTATGGCTACACCTTC. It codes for CAPTRGINYGYTF. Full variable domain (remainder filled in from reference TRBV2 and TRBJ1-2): EPEVTQTPSHQVTQMGQEVILRCVPISNHLYFYWYRQILGQKVEFLVSFYNNEISEKSEIFDDQFSVERPDGSNFTLKIRSTKLEDSAMYFCAPTRGINYGYTFGSGTRLTVV.

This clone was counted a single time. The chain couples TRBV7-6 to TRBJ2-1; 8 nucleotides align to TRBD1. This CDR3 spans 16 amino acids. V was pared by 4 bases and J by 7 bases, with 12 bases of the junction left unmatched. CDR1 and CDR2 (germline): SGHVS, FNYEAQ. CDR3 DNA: TGTGCCAGCAGCTCTAGCAGGGGGCGAGGTACAAATGAGCAGTTCTTC. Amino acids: CASSSSRGRGTNEQFF. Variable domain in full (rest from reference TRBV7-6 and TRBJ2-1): GAGVSQSPRYKVTKRGQDVALRCDPISGHVSLYWYRQALGQGPEFLTYFNYEAQQDKSGLPNDRFSAERPEGSISTLTIQRTEQRDSAMYRCASSSSRGRGTNEQFFGPGTRLTVL.

This CDR3 is CARGQGAHSPLHF. CDR3 nucleotides: TGTGCCAGGGGACAGGGGGCTCATTCACCCCTCCACTTT. The chain recombines TRBV6-1 with TRBJ1-6, with 12 nucleotides matching TRBD1. The CDR3 contains 13 residues. CDR1 is MNHNS and CDR2 is SASEGT in the germline V gene. The junction had 2 bases not matched to a gene; V was cut back by 9 bases and J by 8 bases.

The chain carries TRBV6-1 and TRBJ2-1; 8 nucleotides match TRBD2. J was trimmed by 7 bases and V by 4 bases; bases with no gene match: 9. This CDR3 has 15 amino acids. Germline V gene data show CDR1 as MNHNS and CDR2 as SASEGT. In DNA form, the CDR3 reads TGTGCCAGCAGTGGCGGGGGGCCACCGGGAAATGAGCAGTTCTTC. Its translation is CASSGGGPPGNEQFF.

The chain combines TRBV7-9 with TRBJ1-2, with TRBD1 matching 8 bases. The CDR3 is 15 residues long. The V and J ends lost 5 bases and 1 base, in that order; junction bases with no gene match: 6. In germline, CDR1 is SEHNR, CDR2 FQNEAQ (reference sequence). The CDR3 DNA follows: TGTGCCAGCAGCGCGGACAGGGATTTTAACTATGGCTACACCTTC. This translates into CASSADRDFNYGYTF. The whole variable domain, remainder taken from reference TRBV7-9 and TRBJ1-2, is DTGVSQNPRHKITKRGQNVTFRCDPISEHNRLYWYRQTLGQGPEFLTYFQNEAQLEKSRLLSDRFSAERPKGSFSTLEIQRTEQGDSAMYLCASSADRDFNYGYTFGSGTRLTVV.

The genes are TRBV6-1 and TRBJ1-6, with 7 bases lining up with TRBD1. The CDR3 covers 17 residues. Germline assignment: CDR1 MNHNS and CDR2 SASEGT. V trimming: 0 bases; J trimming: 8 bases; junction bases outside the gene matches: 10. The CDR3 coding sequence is TGTGCCAGCAGTGAAGCGGGCCAGGGGGGCGGGTATTCACCCCTCCACTTT. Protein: CASSEAGQGGGYSPLHF.

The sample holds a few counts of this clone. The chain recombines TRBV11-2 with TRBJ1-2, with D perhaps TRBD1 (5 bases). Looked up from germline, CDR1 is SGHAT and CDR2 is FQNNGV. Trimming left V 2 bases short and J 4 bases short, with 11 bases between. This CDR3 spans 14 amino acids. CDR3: CASSLTQGTYGYTF. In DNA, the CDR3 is TGTGCCAGCAGCTTAACTCAGGGAACCTATGGCTACACCTTC.

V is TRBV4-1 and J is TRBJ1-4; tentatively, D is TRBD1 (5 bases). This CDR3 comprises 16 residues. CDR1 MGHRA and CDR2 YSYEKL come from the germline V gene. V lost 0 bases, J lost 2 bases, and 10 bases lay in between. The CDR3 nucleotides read TGCGCCAGCAGCCAAGAAGGACACTATACTAATGAAAAACTGTTTTTT. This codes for CASSQEGHYTNEKLFF.

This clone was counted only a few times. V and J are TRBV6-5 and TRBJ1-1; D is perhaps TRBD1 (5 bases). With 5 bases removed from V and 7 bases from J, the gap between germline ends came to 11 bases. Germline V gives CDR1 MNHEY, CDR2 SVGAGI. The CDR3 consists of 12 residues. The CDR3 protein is CASSHDSVEAFF. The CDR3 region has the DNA TGTGCCAGCAGTCATGACAGCGTTGAAGCTTTCTTT.

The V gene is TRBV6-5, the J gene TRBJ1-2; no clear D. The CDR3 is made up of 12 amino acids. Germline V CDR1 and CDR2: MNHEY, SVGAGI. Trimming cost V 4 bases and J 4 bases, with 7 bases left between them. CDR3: CASSLGTYGYTF. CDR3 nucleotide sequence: TGTGCCAGCAGTTTGGGCACCTATGGCTACACCTTC.

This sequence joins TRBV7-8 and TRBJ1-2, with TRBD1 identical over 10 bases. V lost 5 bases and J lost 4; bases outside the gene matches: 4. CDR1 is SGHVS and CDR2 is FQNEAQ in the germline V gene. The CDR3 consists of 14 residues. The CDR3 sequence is CASSPRDRGYGYTF. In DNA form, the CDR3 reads TGTGCCAGCAGCCCCCGGGACAGGGGCTATGGCTACACCTTC.

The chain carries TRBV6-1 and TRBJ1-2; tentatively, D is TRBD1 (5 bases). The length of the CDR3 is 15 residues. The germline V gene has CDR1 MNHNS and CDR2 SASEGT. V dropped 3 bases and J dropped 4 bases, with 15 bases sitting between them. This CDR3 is CASSDRGVGSYGYTF. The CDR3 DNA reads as TGTGCCAGCAGTGATCGAGGGGTTGGTAGCTATGGCTACACCTTC.

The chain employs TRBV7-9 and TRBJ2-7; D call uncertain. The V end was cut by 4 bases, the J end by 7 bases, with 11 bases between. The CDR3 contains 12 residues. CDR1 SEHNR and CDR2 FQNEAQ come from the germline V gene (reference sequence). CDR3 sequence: CASSSLVREQYF. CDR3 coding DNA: TGTGCCAGCAGCTCCTTGGTCCGGGAGCAGTACTTC. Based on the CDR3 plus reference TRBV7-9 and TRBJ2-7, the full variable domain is DTGVSQNPRHKITKRGQNVTFRCDPISEHNRLYWYRQTLGQGPEFLTYFQNEAQLEKSRLLSDRFSAERPKGSFSTLEIQRTEQGDSAMYLCASSSLVREQYFGPGTRLTVT.

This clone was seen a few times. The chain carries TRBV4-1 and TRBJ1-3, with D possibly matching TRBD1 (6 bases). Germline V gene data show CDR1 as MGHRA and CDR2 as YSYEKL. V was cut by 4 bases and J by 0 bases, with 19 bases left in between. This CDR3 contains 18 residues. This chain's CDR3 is CASSLFRLGQISGNTIYF. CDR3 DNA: TGCGCCAGCAGCCTTTTTAGGCTAGGACAGATCTCTGGAAACACCATATATTTT.